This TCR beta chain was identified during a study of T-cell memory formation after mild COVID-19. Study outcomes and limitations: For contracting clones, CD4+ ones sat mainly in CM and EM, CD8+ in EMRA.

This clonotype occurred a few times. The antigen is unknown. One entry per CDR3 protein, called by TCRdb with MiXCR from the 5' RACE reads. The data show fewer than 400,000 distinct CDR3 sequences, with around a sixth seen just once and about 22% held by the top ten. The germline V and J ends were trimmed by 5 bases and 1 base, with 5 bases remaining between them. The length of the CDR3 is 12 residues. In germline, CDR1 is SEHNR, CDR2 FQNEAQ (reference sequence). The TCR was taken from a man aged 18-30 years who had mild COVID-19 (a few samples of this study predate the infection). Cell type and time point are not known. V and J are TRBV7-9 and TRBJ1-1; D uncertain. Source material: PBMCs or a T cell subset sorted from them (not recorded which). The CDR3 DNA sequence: TGTGCCAGCAGCGCAACGAACACTGAAGCTTTCTTT. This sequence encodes CASSATNTEAFF.